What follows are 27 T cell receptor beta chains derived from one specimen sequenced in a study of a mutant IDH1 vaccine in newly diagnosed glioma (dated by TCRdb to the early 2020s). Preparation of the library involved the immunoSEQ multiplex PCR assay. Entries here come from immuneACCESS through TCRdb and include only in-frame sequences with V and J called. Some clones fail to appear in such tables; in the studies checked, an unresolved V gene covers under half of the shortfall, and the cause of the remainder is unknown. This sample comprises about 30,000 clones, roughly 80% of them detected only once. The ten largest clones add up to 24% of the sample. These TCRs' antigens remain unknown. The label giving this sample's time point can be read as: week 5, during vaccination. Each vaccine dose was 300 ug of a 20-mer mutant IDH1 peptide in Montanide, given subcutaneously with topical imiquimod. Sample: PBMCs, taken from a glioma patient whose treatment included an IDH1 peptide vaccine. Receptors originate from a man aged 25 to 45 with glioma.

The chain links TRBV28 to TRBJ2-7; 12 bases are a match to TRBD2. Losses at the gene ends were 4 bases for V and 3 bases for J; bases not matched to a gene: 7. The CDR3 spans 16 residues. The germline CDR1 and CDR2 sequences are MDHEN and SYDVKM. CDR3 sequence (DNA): TGTGCCAGCAGTTCCTGGACTAGCGGGATGATCTACGAGCAGTACTTC. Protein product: CASSSWTSGMIYEQYF.

CDR3 in amino acids: CASSLQGGAVYEQYF. The CDR3 region has the DNA TGCGCCAGCAGCTTGCAAGGGGGCGCGGTCTACGAGCAGTACTTC. This chain joins TRBV5-1 and TRBJ2-7, with TRBD1 identical over 7 bases. The CDR3 runs to 15 residues. Germline lookup yields CDR1 SGHRS and CDR2 YFSETQ. The ends lost 1 base at V and 3 bases at J; junction bases unmatched: 7.

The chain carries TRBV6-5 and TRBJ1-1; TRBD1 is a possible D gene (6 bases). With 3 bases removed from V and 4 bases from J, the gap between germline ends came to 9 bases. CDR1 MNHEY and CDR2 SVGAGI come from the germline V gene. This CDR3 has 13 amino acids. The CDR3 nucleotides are TGTGCCAGCAGTTATCAGGGGCCCACTGAAGCTTTCTTT. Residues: CASSYQGPTEAFF.

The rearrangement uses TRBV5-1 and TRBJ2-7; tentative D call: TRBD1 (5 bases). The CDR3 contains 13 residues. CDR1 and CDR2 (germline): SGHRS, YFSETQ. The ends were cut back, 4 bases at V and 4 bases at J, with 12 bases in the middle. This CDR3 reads CASSSPGRYEQYF. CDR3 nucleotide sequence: TGCGCCAGCAGCAGTCCAGGGCGATACGAGCAGTACTTC.

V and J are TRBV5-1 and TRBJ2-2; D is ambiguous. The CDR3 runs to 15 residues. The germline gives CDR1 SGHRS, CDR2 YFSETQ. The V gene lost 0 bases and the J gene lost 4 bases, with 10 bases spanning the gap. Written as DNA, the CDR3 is TGCGCCAGCAGCTTGGCGGCTCTTTCCACCGGGGAGCTGTTTTTT. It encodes CASSLAALSTGELFF.

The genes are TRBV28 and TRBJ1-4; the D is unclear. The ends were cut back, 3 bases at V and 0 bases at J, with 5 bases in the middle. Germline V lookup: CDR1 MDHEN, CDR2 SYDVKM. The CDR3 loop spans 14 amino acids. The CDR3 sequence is CASSFSATNEKLFF. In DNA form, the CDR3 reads TGTGCCAGCAGTTTTAGTGCAACTAATGAAAAACTGTTTTTT. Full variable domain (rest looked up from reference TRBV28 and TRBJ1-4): DVKVTQSSRYLVKRTGEKVFLECVQDMDHENMFWYRQDPGLGLRLIYFSYDVKMKEKGDIPEGYSVSREKKERFSLILESASTNQTSMYLCASSFSATNEKLFFGSGTQLSVL.

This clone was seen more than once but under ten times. The DNA for the CDR3 is TGTGCCAGCAGTTCGCAGGGGGCTGAAGCTTTCTTT. It yields the protein CASSSQGAEAFF. The chain joins TRBV6-5 to TRBJ1-1; 7 bases agree with TRBD1. The V segment lost 4 bases and the J segment 6 bases; nucleotides outside the gene matches: 2. This CDR3 contains 12 residues. Germline loops: CDR1 MNHEY, CDR2 SVGAGI.

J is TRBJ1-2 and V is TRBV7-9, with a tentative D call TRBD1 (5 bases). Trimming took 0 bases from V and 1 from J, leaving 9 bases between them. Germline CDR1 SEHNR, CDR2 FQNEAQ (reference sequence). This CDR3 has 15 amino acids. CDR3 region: CASSLAPDSNYGYTF. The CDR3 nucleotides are TGTGCCAGCAGCTTAGCACCCGACAGTAACTATGGCTACACCTTC.

In DNA, the CDR3 is TGTGCCAGCAGCTATGGGCGGGATCAGCCCCAGCATTTT. This translates into CASSYGRDQPQHF. The V and J genes are TRBV14 and TRBJ1-5; D is uncertain. There are 13 residues in the CDR3. In germline, CDR1 is SGHDN, CDR2 FVKESK. Trimming left V 5 bases short and J 5 bases short, with 10 bases between.

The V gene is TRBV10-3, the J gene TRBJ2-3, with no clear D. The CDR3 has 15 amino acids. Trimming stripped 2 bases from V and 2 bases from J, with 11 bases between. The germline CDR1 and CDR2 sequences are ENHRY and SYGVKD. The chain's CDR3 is CAISETQEYTDTQYF. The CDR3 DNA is TGTGCCATCAGTGAGACTCAGGAGTACACAGATACGCAGTATTTT.

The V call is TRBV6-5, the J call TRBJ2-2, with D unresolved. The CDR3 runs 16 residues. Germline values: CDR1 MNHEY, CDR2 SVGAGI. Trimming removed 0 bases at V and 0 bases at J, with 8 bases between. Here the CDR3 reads CASSYSIPSNTGELFF. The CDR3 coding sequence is TGTGCCAGCAGTTACTCGATTCCTTCGAACACCGGGGAGCTGTTTTTT.

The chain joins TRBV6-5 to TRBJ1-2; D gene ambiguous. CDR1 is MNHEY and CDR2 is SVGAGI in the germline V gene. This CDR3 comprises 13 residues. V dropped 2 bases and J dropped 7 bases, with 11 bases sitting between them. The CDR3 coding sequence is TGTGCCAGCAGTTACGGAGGGAGTCTTGGCTACACCTTC. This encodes CASSYGGSLGYTF.

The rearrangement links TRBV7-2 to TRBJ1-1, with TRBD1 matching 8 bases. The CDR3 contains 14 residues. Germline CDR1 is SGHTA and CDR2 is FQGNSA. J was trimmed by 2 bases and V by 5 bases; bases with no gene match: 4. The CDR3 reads CASSAPGGNTEAFF. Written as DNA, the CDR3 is TGTGCCAGCAGCGCCCCAGGGGGCAACACTGAAGCTTTCTTT.

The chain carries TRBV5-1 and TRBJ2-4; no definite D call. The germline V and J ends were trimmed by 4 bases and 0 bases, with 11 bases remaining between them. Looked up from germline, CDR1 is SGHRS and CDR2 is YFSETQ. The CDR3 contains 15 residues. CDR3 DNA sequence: TGCGCCAGCAGCGAAATGGCTGTAGCCAAAAACATTCAGTACTTC. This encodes CASSEMAVAKNIQYF.

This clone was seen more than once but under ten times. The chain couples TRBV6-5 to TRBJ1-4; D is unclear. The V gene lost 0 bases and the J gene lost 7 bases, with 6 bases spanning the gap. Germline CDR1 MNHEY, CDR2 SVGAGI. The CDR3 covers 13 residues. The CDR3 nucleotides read TGTGCCAGCAGTTACTCGATCGCTGAAAAACTGTTTTTT. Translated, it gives CASSYSIAEKLFF.

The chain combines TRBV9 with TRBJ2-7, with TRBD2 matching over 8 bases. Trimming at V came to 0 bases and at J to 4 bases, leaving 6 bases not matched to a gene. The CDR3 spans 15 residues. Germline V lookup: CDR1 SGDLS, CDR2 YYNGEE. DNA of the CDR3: TGTGCCAGCAGCGTAGGTGCCGGGGGGGAATACGAGCAGTACTTC. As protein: CASSVGAGGEYEQYF.

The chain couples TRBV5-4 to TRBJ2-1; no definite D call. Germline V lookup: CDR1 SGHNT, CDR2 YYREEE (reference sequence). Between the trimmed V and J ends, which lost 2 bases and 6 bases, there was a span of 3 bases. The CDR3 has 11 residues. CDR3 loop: CASSFVNEQFF. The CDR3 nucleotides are TGTGCCAGCAGCTTTGTCAATGAGCAGTTCTTC. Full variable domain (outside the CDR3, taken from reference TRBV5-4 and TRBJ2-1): ETGVTQSPTHLIKTRGQQVTLRCSSQSGHNTVSWYQQALGQGPQFIFQYYREEENGRGNFPPRFSGLQFPNYSSELNVNALELDDSALYLCASSFVNEQFFGPGTRLTVL.

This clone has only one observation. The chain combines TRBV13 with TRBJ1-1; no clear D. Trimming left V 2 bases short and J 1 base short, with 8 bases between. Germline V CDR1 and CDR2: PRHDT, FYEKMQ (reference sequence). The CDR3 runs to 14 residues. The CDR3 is CASSLKTTNTEAFF. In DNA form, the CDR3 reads TGTGCCAGCAGCTTAAAGACTACGAACACTGAAGCTTTCTTT.

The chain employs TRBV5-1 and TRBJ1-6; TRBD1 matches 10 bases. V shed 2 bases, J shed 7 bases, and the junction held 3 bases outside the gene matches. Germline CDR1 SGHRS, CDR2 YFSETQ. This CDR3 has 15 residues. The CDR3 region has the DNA TGCGCCAGCAGCTTAGACAGGGGGCTAAATTCACCCCTCCACTTT. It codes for CASSLDRGLNSPLHF.

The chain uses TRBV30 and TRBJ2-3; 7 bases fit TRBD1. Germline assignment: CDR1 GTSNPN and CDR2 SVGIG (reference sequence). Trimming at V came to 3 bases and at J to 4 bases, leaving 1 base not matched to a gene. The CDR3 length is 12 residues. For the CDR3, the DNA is TGTGCCTGGAGCCAGGGGGCAGATACGCAGTATTTT. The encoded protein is CAWSQGADTQYF.

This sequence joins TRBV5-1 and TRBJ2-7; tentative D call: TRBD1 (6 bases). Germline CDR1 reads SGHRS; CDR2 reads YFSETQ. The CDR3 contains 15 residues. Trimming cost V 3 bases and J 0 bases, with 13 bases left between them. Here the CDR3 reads CASSYGTPSSYEQYF. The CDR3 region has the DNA TGCGCCAGCAGCTACGGGACACCGAGCTCCTACGAGCAGTACTTC. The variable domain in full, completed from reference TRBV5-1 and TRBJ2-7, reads KAGVTQTPRYLIKTRGQQVTLSCSPISGHRSVSWYQQTPGQGLQFLFEYFSETQRNKGNFPGRFSGRQFSNSRSEMNVSTLELGDSALYLCASSYGTPSSYEQYFGPGTRLTVT.

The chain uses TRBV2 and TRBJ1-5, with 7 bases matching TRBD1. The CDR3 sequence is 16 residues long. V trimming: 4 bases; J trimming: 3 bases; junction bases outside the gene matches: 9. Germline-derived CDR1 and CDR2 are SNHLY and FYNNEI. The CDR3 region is CASSGDRDSYNQPQHF. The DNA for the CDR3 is TGTGCCAGCAGTGGGGACCGGGACAGCTACAATCAGCCCCAGCATTTT.

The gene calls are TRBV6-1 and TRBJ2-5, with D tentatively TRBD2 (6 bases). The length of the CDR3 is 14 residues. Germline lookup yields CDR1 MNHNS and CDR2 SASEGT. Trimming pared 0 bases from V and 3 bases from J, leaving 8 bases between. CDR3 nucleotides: TGTGCCAGCAGTGAAGCTAGCGGTAAAGAGACCCAGTACTTC. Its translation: CASSEASGKETQYF.

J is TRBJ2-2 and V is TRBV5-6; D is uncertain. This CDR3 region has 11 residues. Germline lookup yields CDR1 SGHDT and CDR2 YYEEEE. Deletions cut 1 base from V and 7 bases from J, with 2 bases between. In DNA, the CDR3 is TGTGCCAGCAGCTTGATCGGGGAGCTGTTTTTT. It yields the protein CASSLIGELFF.

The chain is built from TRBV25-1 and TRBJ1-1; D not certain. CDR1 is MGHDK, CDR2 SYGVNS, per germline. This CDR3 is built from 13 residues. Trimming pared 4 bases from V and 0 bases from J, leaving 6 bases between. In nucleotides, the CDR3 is TGTGCCAGCAGTGTAGAGATGAACACTGAAGCTTTCTTT. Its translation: CASSVEMNTEAFF.

The CDR3 spells CASSQGARSTGELFF. The CDR3 DNA is TGTGCCAGCTCGCAGGGGGCTCGGTCCACCGGGGAGCTGTTTTTT. The rearrangement joins TRBV18 to TRBJ2-2; TRBD1 agrees at 8 bases. The ends lost 6 bases at V and 4 bases at J; junction bases unmatched: 7. The germline V gene encodes CDR1 KGHSH and CDR2 LQKENI. This CDR3 spans 15 amino acids.

The CDR3 protein is CASSDNGQGNAGGNEQFF. The CDR3, as DNA: TGTGCCAGCAGCGACAACGGACAGGGTAATGCGGGGGGTAATGAGCAGTTCTTC. The chain employs TRBV9 and TRBJ2-1, with D perhaps being TRBD1 or TRBD2 (8 bases each). Trimming cost V 3 bases and J 7 bases, with 26 bases left between them. The CDR3 is 18 residues long. Germline-derived CDR1 and CDR2 are SGDLS and YYNGEE.